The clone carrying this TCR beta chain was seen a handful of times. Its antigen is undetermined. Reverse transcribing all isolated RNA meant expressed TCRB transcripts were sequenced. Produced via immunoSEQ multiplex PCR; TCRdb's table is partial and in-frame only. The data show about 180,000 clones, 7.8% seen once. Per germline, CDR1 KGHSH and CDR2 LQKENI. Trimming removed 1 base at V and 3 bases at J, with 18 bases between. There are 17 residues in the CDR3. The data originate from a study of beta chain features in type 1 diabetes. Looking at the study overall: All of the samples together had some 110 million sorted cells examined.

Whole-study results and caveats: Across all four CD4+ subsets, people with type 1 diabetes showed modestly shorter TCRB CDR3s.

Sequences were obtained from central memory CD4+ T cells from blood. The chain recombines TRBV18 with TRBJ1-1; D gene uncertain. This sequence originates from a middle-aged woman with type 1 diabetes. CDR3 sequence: CASSPLIRRRVDTEAFF. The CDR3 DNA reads TGTGCCAGCTCACCACTAATCCGACGACGGGTTGACACTGAAGCTTTCTTT. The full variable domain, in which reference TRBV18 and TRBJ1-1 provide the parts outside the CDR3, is NAGVMQNPRHLVRRRGQEARLRCSPMKGHSHVYWYRQLPEEGLKFMVYLQKENIIDESGMPKERFSAEFPKEGPSILRIQQVVRGDSAAYFCASSPLIRRRVDTEAFFGQGTRLTVV.